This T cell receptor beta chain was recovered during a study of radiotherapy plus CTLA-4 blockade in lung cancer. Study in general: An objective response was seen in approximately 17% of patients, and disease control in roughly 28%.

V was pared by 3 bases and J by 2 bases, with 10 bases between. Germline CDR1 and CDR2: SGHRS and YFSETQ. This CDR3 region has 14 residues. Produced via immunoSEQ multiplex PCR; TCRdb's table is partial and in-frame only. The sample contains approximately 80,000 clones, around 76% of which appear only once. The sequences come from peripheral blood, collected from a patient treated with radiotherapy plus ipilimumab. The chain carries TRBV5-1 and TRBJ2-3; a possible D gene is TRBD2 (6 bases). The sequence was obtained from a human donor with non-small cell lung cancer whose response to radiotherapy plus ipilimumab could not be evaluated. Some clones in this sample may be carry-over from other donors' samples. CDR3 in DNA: TGCGCCAGCAGCTCCGGAGGGATCACAGATACGCAGTATTTT. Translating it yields CASSSGGITDTQYF.